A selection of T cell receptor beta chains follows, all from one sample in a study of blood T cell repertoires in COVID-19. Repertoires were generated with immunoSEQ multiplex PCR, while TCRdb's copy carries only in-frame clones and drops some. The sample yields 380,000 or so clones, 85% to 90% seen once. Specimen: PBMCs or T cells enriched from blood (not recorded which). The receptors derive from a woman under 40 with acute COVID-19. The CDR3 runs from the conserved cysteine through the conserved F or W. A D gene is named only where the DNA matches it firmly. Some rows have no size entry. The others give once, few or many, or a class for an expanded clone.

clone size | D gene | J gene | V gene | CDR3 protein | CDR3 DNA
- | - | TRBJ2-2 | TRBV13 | CASSLGTIRELFF | TGTGCCAGCAGCTTAGGGACAATACGGGAGCTGTTTTTT
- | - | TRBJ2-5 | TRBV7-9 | CASSRRGQNPEETQYF | TGTGCCAGCAGCCGCCGGGGACAAAACCCCGAAGAGACCCAGTACTTC
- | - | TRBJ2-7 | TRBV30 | CAWSVLRGRASYEQYF | TGTGCCTGGAGTGTACTTAGGGGAAGGGCCTCCTACGAGCAGTACTTC
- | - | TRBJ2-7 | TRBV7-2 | CASSPDRVLSYEQYF | TGTGCCAGCAGCCCCGACAGAGTATTATCCTACGAGCAGTACTTC
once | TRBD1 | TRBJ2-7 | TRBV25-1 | CASSRQGTHEQYF | TGTGCCAGCAGTCGACAGGGGACCCACGAGCAGTACTTC
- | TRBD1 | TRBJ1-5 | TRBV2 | CASRNTGDSNQPQHF | TGTGCCAGCAGAAACACAGGGGATAGCAATCAGCCCCAGCATTTT
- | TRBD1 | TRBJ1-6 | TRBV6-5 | CATGNRGVNSPLHF | TGTGCCACTGGAAACAGGGGCGTGAATTCACCCCTCCACTTT
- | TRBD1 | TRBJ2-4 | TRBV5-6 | CASSRTGDLAKNIQYF | TGTGCCAGCAGCCGTACAGGGGACCTAGCCAAAAACATTCAGTACTTC
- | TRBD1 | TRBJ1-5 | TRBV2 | CASGTADQPQHF | TGTGCCAGCGGGACAGCAGATCAGCCCCAGCATTTT
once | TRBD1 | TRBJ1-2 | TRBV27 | CASRPLGTALFGYTF | TGTGCCAGCAGACCCTTAGGGACAGCTTTGTTTGGCTACACCTTC
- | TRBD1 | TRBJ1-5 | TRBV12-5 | CASGLVDRENQPQHF | TGTGCTAGTGGTTTGGTAGACAGGGAGAATCAGCCCCAGCATTTT
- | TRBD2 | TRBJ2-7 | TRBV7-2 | CASSRSGGDSSYEQYF | TGTGCCAGCAGCCGCTCCGGGGGGGATTCCTCCTACGAGCAGTACTTC
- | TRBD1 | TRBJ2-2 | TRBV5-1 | CASNDRVTGELFF | TGCGCCAGCAACGACAGGGTCACCGGGGAGCTGTTTTTT
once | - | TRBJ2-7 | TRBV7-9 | CASSPTGYLTYEQYF | TGTGCCAGCAGCCCTACAGGCTACCTAACCTACGAGCAGTACTTC
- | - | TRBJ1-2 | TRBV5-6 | CASSLVSGYGYTF | TGTGCCAGCAGCTTGGTCTCGGGGTATGGCTACACCTTC
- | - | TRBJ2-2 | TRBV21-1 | CASSKGSRDRGPMVPGELFF | TGTGCCAGCAGCAAAGGGTCCCGGGACAGGGGGCCTATGGTCCCCGGGGAGCTGTTTTTT
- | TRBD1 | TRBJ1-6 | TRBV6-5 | CATSDRDNSPLHF | TGTGCCACCAGCGACAGGGATAATTCACCCCTCCACTTT
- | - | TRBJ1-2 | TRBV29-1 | CSVEEDKGKGYTF | TGCAGCGTTGAAGAGGACAAGGGTAAAGGCTACACCTTC
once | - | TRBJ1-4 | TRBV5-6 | CASSPPEVREKLFF | TGTGCCAGCAGCCCCCCGGAGGTGCGGGAAAAACTGTTTTTT
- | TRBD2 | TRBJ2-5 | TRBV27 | CASSRLAGGGSETQYF | TGTGCCAGCAGTAGGCTAGCGGGGGGGGGTTCGGAGACCCAGTACTTC
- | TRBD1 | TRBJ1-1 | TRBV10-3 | CATGPGQGIGGAFF | TGTGCCACCGGGCCGGGACAGGGAATTGGGGGAGCTTTCTTT
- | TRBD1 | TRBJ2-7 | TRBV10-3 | CAISDAGTGAYEQYF | TGTGCCATCAGTGACGCCGGGACAGGGGCATACGAGCAGTACTTC
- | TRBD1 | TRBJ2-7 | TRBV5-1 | CASSSSLYKGARGYEQYF | TGCGCCAGCAGCTCGTCCCTCTACAAGGGGGCGAGGGGCTACGAGCAGTACTTC
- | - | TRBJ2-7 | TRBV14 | CASSPIAGPSYEQYF | TGTGCCAGCAGCCCGATCGCGGGACCATCCTACGAGCAGTACTTC
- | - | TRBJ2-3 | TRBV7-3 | CASSLTGTDTQYF | TGTGCCAGCAGTCTTACGGGCACAGATACGCAGTATTTT
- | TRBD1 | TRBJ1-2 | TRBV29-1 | CSVAQGAANYGYTF | TGCAGCGTGGCACAGGGGGCGGCCAACTATGGCTACACCTTC
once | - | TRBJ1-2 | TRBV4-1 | CASSQEGPGGYTF | TGCGCCAGCAGCCAAGAGGGGCCGGGTGGCTACACCTTC
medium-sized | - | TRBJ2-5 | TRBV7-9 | CASSLLAGQETQYF | TGTGCCAGCAGCTTATTGGCGGGACAAGAGACCCAGTACTTC
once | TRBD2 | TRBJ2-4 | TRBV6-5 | CASSPIAGDYIQYF | TGTGCCAGCAGCCCGATAGCGGGGGATTACATTCAGTACTTC
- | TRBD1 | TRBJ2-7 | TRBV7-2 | CASSLTWDSSYEQYF | TGTGCCAGCAGCTTAACGTGGGACAGCTCCTACGAGCAGTACTTC
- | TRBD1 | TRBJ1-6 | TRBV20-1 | CSASRTGGASSPLHF | TGCAGTGCTAGTCGGACAGGGGGCGCGAGTTCACCCCTCCACTTT
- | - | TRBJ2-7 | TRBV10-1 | CASSPNRGFFYEQYF | TGCGCCAGCAGTCCGAACAGAGGGTTTTTCTACGAGCAGTACTTC
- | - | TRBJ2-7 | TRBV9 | CASSVEAGALYEQYF | TGTGCCAGCAGCGTAGAGGCTGGGGCCCTCTACGAGCAGTACTTC
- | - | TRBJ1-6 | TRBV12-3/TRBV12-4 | CASTEGNSPLHF | TGTGCCAGCACGGAGGGAAATTCACCCCTCCACTTT
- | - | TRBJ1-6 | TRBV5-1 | CASSLRGRAHNSPLHF | TGCGCCAGCAGCTTGAGGGGCCGCGCTCATAATTCACCCCTCCACTTT
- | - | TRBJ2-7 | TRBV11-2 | CASSRRTDQLYEQYF | TGTGCCAGCAGCCGTAGGACAGACCAACTCTACGAGCAGTACTTC
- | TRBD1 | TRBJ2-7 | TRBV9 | CASSVGGQGYEQYF | TGTGCCAGCAGCGTAGGGGGACAGGGCTACGAGCAGTACTTC
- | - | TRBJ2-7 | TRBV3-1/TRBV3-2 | CASSQGPTDPYEQYF | TGTGCCAGCAGCCAAGGGCCGACAGACCCCTACGAGCAGTACTTC
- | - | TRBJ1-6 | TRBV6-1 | CASSAKTGTSSYNSPLHF | TGTGCCAGCAGTGCTAAAACGGGAACTAGCTCCTATAATTCACCCCTCCACTTT
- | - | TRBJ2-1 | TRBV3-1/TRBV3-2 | CASSHNYPEQFF | TGTGCCAGCAGCCACAACTACCCCGAGCAGTTCTTC
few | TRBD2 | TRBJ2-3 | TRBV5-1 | CASSLELAGGTDTQYF | TGCGCCAGCAGCTTGGAACTAGCGGGGGGCACAGATACGCAGTATTTT
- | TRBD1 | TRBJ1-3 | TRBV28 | CASSSVRGQGGGNTIYF | TGTGCCAGCAGTTCCGTCCGCGGACAGGGCGGCGGAAACACCATATATTTT
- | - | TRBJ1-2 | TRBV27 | CASSPRGGYDGYTF | TGTGCCAGCAGTCCGAGGGGAGGTTATGATGGCTACACCTTC
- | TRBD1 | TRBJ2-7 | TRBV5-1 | CASSLVGDRASEQYF | TGCGCCAGCAGCTTGGTTGGGGACAGGGCTTCCGAGCAGTACTTC
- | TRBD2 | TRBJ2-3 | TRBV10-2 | CASSYSSGGPSTDTQYF | TGCGCCAGCAGTTACTCTAGCGGGGGACCTAGCACAGATACGCAGTATTTT
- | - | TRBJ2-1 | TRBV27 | CASSLRGGGEQFF | TGTGCCAGCAGTCTACGTGGGGGCGGTGAGCAGTTCTTC
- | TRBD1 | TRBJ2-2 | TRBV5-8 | CASRMVGQVNTGELFF | TGTGCCAGCAGGATGGTGGGACAGGTGAACACCGGGGAGCTGTTTTTT
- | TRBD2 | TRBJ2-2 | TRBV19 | CASSPWTSGGTGELFF | TGTGCCAGTAGTCCCTGGACTAGCGGGGGAACCGGGGAGCTGTTTTTT
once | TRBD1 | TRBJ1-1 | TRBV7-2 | CASSRDRGQWAEAFF | TGTGCCAGCAGTCGAGACAGGGGGCAATGGGCTGAAGCTTTCTTT
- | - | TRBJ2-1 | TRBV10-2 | CASSESGLPDFDEQFF | TGCGCCAGCAGTGAGTCTGGTCTTCCTGACTTCGATGAGCAGTTCTTC
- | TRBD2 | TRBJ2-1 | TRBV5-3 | CARSLAGGPRDGEQFF | TGTGCCAGAAGCTTAGCGGGGGGGCCCCGGGACGGTGAGCAGTTCTTC
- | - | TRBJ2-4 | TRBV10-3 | CAISEEVKLAKNIQYF | TGTGCCATCAGTGAGGAAGTGAAGCTAGCCAAAAACATTCAGTACTTC
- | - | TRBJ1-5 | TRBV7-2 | CASSSSGGSGQPQHF | TGTGCCAGCAGCTCCTCCGGGGGGTCGGGGCAGCCCCAGCATTTT
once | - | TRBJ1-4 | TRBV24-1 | CATSGGSTNEKLFF | TGTGCCACCAGTGGGGGCAGCACTAATGAAAAACTGTTTTTT
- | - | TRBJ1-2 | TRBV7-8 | CASSPFGHHRYTF | TGTGCCAGCAGCCCCTTCGGACACCATCGCTACACCTTC